The 15 T cell receptor beta chains below were found in one sample sequenced in a study of blood T cell repertoires in COVID-19. Generated by immunoSEQ multiplex PCR, the TCRdb table keeps only in-frame clones and is missing some. The sample has about 330,000 clones; 70% to 90% are singletons. Input material: peripheral blood. These receptors were collected from a woman between 50 and 59 years old with active or convalescent COVID-19.

This rearrangement joins TRBV10-3 to TRBJ2-7; a weak D match, TRBD1 (5 bases). Trimming took off 6 bases at V and 2 bases at J, with 14 bases between the two ends. This CDR3 has 14 residues. Germline CDR1 ENHRY, CDR2 SYGVKD. DNA of the CDR3: TGTGCCATCAGAGACAGCCTACCTGCCTACGAGCAGTACTTC. The encoded protein is CAIRDSLPAYEQYF.

This chain joins TRBV28 and TRBJ1-2, with D unresolved. This CDR3 is 17 amino acids long. Germline values: CDR1 MDHEN, CDR2 SYDVKM. V was shortened by 3 bases and J by 2 bases, with 19 bases between the two germline ends. The CDR3 DNA reads as TGTGCCAGCAGTTTGAGGGTAGGCCCTAGGGTGAACTATGGCTACACCTTC. This gives the protein CASSLRVGPRVNYGYTF.

This clone was seen a single time. The genes are TRBV9 and TRBJ2-1, with 12 bases aligning to TRBD1. The J segment lost 6 bases and the V segment lost 5 bases, leaving 6 bases of the junction unmatched. Looked up from germline, CDR1 is SGDLS and CDR2 is YYNGEE. The CDR3 has 15 amino acids. This CDR3 is CASSGDRGRLNEQFF. The DNA of the CDR3 is TGTGCCAGCAGTGGGGACAGGGGGCGACTCAATGAGCAGTTCTTC.

The J gene is TRBJ2-7, the V gene TRBV7-9; a weak D match, TRBD1 (5 bases). Trimming pared 3 bases from V and 2 bases from J, leaving 11 bases between. The CDR3 sequence is 14 residues long. Germline CDR1 SEHNR, CDR2 FQNEAQ (reference sequence). Here the CDR3 DNA reads TGTGCCAGCAGCTTGTTTACAGGCGCCTACGAGCAGTACTTC. Protein sequence: CASSLFTGAYEQYF.

The genes are TRBV5-1 and TRBJ2-6, with TRBD1 matching 7 bases. This CDR3 has 14 residues. J gave up 8 bases and V 5 bases, and 7 bases lay outside the gene matches. Germline V gene lookup returns CDR1 SGHRS and CDR2 YFSETQ. CDR3 nucleotides: TGCGCCAGCAGAGCCGGGACAGTGACCAACGTCCTGACTTTC. It specifies CASRAGTVTNVLTF.

The chain carries TRBV10-3 and TRBJ1-2, with D possibly TRBD1 on 5 matching bases. The V end was cut by 1 base, the J end by 4 bases, with 13 bases between. Looked up from germline, CDR1 is ENHRY and CDR2 is SYGVKD. The CDR3 is 15 residues long. The DNA of the CDR3 is TGTGCCATCAGTGAGTGGGCAGGCGGGGGCTATGGCTACACCTTC. As protein: CAISEWAGGGYGYTF.

This clone was seen a few times. The chain carries TRBV7-2 and TRBJ1-2; weak D call: TRBD1 (6 bases). Germline V gives CDR1 SGHTA, CDR2 FQGNSA. Trimming took off 4 bases at V and 5 bases at J, with 17 bases between the two ends. This CDR3 contains 15 residues. The CDR3 loop is CASSSIPDSRYGYTF. CDR3 DNA: TGTGCCAGCAGCTCGATCCCGGACAGTCGGTATGGCTACACCTTC.

Remarks on this clone: This specimen includes other DNA sequences encoding the same CDR3. The chain is built from TRBV10-3 and TRBJ1-5, with 8 bases matching TRBD1. The V gene end was trimmed by 3 bases and the J gene end by 5 bases; junction bases not matched to a gene: 6. The germline V gene has CDR1 ENHRY and CDR2 SYGVKD. The CDR3 has 15 residues. CDR3 sequence (DNA): TGTGCCATCAGTGAATCAGGACAGGGAGATCAGCCCCAGCATTTT. Translation gives CAISESGQGDQPQHF.

The V and J genes are TRBV5-6 and TRBJ2-5; D remains ambiguous. Germline assignment: CDR1 SGHDT and CDR2 YYEEEE. The length of the CDR3 is 12 residues. V lost 3 bases to trimming and J lost 2 bases, with 5 bases between them. The CDR3 spells CASSSFQETQYF. In DNA form, the CDR3 reads TGTGCCAGCAGCTCGTTTCAAGAGACCCAGTACTTC.

The chain links TRBV29-1 to TRBJ2-7; D perhaps matches TRBD2 (5 bases). V gave up 7 bases and J gave up 5 bases, with 15 bases separating them. The germline V gene encodes CDR1 SQVTM and CDR2 ANQGSEA. The length of the CDR3 is 12 residues. The CDR3 sequence: CSAASPGDEQYF. CDR3 DNA: TGCAGCGCCGCCAGTCCCGGGGACGAGCAGTACTTC.

The chain carries TRBV7-9 and TRBJ1-1; a possible D gene is TRBD1 (6 bases). CDR1 is SEHNR, CDR2 FQNEAQ, per germline (reference sequence). This CDR3 has 14 amino acids. The V gene lost 5 bases and the J gene lost 6 bases, with 16 bases spanning the gap. This chain's CDR3 is CASSPIQGIAEAFF. CDR3 DNA: TGTGCCAGCAGCCCGATACAGGGAATTGCTGAAGCTTTCTTT.

About this clone itself: The sample has other DNA sequences that encode this CDR3 too. The CDR3 sequence: CASSLGDRAGEQYF. The CDR3, as DNA: TGTGCCAGCAGCTTGGGGGACAGGGCAGGAGAGCAGTACTTC. This chain connects TRBV7-2 to TRBJ2-7, with TRBD1 identical over 9 bases. The CDR3 consists of 14 residues. V lost 3 bases to trimming and J lost 7 bases; unmatched junction nucleotides: 7. Germline CDR1 is SGHTA and CDR2 is FQGNSA.

V usage is TRBV7-2 and J usage is TRBJ1-1; a weak D match, TRBD1 (6 bases). V lost 5 bases to trimming and J lost 1 base, with 11 bases between them. The CDR3 extends over 14 amino acids. CDR1 and CDR2 (germline): SGHTA, FQGNSA. DNA of the CDR3: TGTGCCAGCAGCCCGGGACAATGGAACACTGAAGCTTTCTTT. Protein: CASSPGQWNTEAFF.

This clone appeared a single time. The genes are TRBV4-1 and TRBJ1-2; 10 bases line up with TRBD1. The CDR3 consists of 16 residues. Germline CDR1 and CDR2: MGHRA and YSYEKL. J gave up 2 bases and V 4 bases, and 7 bases lay outside the gene matches. DNA for the CDR3: TGCGCCAGCAGCCTACGCGGGACAGGGGAAAACTATGGCTACACCTTC. It codes for CASSLRGTGENYGYTF.

The J gene is TRBJ2-5, the V gene TRBV20-1, with D possibly matching TRBD1 (7 bases). This CDR3 is 14 amino acids long. V was shortened by 3 bases and J by 5 bases, with 16 bases between the two germline ends. CDR1 and CDR2 (germline): DFQATT, SNEGSKA (reference sequence). The CDR3 loop is CSASKTGRKETQYF. The CDR3 bases are TGCAGTGCTAGTAAGACAGGGAGGAAGGAGACCCAGTACTTC.